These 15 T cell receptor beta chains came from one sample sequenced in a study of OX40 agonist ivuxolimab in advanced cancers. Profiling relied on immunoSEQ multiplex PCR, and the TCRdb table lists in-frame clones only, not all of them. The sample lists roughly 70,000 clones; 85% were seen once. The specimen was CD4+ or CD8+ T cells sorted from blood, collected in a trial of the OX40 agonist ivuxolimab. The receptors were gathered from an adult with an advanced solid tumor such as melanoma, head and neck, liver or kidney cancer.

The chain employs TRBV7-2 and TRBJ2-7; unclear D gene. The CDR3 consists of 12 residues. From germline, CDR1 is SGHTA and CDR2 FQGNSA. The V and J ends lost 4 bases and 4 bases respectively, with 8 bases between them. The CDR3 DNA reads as TGTGCCAGCAGCTCTGACCAATACGAGCAGTACTTC. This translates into CASSSDQYEQYF.

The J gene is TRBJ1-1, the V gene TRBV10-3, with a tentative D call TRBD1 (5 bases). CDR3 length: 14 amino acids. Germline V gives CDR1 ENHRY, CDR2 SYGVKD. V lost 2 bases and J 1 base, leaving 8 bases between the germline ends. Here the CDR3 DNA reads TGTGCCATCAGTGAGCAGGGTCAGAACACTGAAGCTTTCTTT. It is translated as CAISEQGQNTEAFF.

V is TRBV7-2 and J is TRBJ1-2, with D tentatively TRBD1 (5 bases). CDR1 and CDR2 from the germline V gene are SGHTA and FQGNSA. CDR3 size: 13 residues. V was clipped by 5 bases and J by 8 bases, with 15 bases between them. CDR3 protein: CASSPRRGKGYTF. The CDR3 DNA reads TGTGCCAGCAGCCCTAGAAGGGGCAAAGGCTACACCTTC. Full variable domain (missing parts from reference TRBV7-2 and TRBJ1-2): GAGVSQSPSNKVTEKGKDVELRCDPISGHTALYWYRQSLGQGLEFLIYFQGNSAPDKSGLPSDRFSAERTGGSVSTLTIQRTQQEDSAVYLCASSPRRGKGYTFGSGTRLTVV.

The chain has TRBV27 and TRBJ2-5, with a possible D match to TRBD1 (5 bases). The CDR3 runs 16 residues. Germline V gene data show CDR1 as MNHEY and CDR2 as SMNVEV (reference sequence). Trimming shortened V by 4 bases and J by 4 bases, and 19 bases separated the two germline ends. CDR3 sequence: CASSSWGLFPRETQYF. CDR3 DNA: TGTGCCAGCAGTTCCTGGGGCCTATTCCCGCGAGAGACCCAGTACTTC.

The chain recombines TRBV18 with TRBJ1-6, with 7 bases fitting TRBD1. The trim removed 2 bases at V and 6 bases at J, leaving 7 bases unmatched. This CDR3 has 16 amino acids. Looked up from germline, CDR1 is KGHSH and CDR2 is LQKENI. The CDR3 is CASSPKEAGGNSPLHF. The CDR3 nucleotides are TGTGCCAGCTCACCAAAAGAGGCAGGGGGTAATTCACCCCTCCACTTT.

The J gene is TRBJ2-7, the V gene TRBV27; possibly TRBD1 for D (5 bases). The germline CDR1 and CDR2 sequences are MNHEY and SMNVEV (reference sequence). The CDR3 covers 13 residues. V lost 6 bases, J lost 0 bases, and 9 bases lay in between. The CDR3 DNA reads TGTGCCAGCAGACAGGCAGACTCCTACGAGCAGTACTTC. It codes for CASRQADSYEQYF.

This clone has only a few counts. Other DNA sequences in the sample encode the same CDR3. Here the CDR3 reads CASSFGVGDAGELFF. CDR3 DNA: TGTGCCAGCAGCTTTGGTGTAGGCGATGCCGGGGAGCTGTTTTTT. The chain carries TRBV7-9 and TRBJ2-2; D is undetermined. CDR3 length: 15 amino acids. Germline V gene lookup returns CDR1 SEHNR and CDR2 FQNEAQ (reference sequence). Deletions cut 3 bases from V and 6 bases from J, with 14 bases between.

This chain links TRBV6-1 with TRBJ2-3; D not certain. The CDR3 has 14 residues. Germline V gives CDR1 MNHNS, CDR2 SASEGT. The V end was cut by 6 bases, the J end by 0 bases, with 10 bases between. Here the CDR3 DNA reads TGTGCCAGCAGCCTCAGATTTAGCACAGATACGCAGTATTTT. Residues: CASSLRFSTDTQYF.

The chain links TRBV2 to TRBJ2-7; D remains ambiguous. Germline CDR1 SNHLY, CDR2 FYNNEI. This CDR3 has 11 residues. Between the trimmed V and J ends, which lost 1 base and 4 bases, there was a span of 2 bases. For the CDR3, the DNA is TGTGCCAGCAGTGAAGTGTACGAGCAGTACTTC. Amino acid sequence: CASSEVYEQYF.

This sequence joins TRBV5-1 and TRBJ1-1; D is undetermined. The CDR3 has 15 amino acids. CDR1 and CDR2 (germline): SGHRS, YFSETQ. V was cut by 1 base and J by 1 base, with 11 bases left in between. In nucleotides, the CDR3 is TGCGCCAGCAGCTTGTTCGGGGATAAGAACACTGAAGCTTTCTTT. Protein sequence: CASSLFGDKNTEAFF.

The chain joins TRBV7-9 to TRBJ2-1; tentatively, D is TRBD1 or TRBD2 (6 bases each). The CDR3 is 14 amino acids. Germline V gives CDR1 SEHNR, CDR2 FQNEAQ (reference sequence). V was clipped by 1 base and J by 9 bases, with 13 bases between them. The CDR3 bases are TGTGCCAGCAGCTTAGGGTACGGGGGCGGTGAGCAGTTCTTC. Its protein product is CASSLGYGGGEQFF.

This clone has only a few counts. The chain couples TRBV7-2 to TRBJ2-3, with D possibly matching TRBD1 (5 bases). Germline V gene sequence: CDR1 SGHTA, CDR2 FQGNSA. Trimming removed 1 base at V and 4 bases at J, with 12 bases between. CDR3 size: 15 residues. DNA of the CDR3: TGTGCCAGCAGCTTAGGTTGGCAGGGCGCAGATACGCAGTATTTT. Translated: CASSLGWQGADTQYF. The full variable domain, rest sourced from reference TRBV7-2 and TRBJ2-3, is GAGVSQSPSNKVTEKGKDVELRCDPISGHTALYWYRQSLGQGLEFLIYFQGNSAPDKSGLPSDRFSAERTGGSVSTLTIQRTQQEDSAVYLCASSLGWQGADTQYFGPGTRLTVL.

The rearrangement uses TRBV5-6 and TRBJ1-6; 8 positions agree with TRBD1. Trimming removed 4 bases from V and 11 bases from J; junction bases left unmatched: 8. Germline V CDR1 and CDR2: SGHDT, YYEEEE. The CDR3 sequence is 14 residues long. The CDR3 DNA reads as TGTGCCAGCAGCCACTCCAGGGGGCTGACACCCCTCCACTTT. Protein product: CASSHSRGLTPLHF.

The DNA for the CDR3 is TGTGCCAGCTCCCTGGGGACAGGGTACGAGCAGTACTTC. Translation: CASSLGTGYEQYF. The chain couples TRBV18 to TRBJ2-7; 9 nucleotides align to TRBD1. In germline, CDR1 is KGHSH, CDR2 LQKENI. CDR3 length: 13 residues. Trimming cost V 6 bases and J 4 bases; bases outside gene matches: 4.

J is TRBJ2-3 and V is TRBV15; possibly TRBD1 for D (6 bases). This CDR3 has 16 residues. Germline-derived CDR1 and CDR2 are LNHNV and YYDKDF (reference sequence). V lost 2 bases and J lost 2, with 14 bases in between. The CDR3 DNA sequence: TGTGCCACCAGCAGAAGACAGGACCTTCCCACAGATACGCAGTATTTT. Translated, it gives CATSRRQDLPTDTQYF.